This T cell receptor beta chain was identified during a study of Graves' ophthalmopathy and Graves' hyperthyroidism. V was trimmed by 4 bases and J by 10 bases, leaving 16 bases between them. The CDR3 loop spans 13 amino acids. Germline V lookup: CDR1 WSHSY, CDR2 SAAADI. RNA transcripts were the template, and TCR beta CDR3 regions were amplified from them. First-round RT-PCR employed HTBI primers, with a second-round multiplex PCR after it. Each CDR3 protein is one row after TCRdb ran MiXCR on the multiplex PCR reads. Of hundreds of thousands of distinct CDR3 sequences listed, over 40% are singletons. Many counts were recorded for this clonotype.

The receptor comes from an adult man with Graves' ophthalmopathy. This chain uses TRBV10-2 with TRBJ2-5, with a tentative D call TRBD2 (6 bases). Sequencing was carried out using peripheral blood. The DNA for the CDR3 is TGCGCCAGCAGTGCCGGGACTCCAACGGTCCAGTACTTC. Translation: CASSAGTPTVQYF.